One sample yielded the 18 T cell receptor beta chains listed below, sequenced in a study of immune cell composition in non-small cell lung cancer (TCRdb year 2017). The library came from the immunoSEQ multiplex PCR assay. TCRdb's version of the immuneACCESS table is confined to in-frame rearrangements and falls short of the full clone set. An unresolved V gene accounts for under half of the shortfall where checked; the remainder is of unknown origin. The sample yields around 3,700 clones; roughly two thirds were counted once. Of the sample, roughly 7.7% is held by the ten largest clones. The material sequenced was lung tumor tissue. The receptor source for this set is a human donor with non-small cell lung cancer.

This chain's CDR3 is CASSLRGTGANVLTF. The CDR3 nucleotides are TGTGCCAGCAGCTTACGGGGGACTGGGGCCAACGTCCTGACTTTC. The gene calls are TRBV7-6 and TRBJ2-6, with TRBD2 as a possible D gene (6 bases). Trimming cost V 2 bases and J 2 bases, with 7 bases left between them. Germline V gene data show CDR1 as SGHVS and CDR2 as FNYEAQ. The CDR3 covers 15 residues.

This clone was seen only a few times. V and J are TRBV11-3 and TRBJ1-6; maybe TRBD1 (6 bases). CDR3 length equals 17 residues. Germline V CDR1 and CDR2: SGHNT, YENEEA. V was trimmed by 1 base and J by 4 bases, leaving 14 bases between them. In nucleotides, the CDR3 is TGTGCCAGCAGCTTAGCGGCCACCCAGGGGTATAATTCACCCCTCCACTTT. Protein: CASSLAATQGYNSPLHF. Full variable domain (remainder filled in from reference TRBV11-3 and TRBJ1-6): EAGVVQSPRYKIIEKKQPVAFWCNPISGHNTLYWYLQNLGQGPELLIRYENEEAVDDSQLPKDRFSAERLKGVDSTLKIQPAELGDSAVYLCASSLAATQGYNSPLHFGNGTRLTVT.

This clone was detected a few times. The rearrangement links TRBV7-3 to TRBJ1-1, with D possibly TRBD1 on 5 matching bases. The CDR3 runs 14 residues. Germline CDR1 reads SGHTA; CDR2 reads FQGTGA. Trimming cost V 5 bases and J 2 bases, with 12 bases left between them. This CDR3 reads CASSHGGFNTEAFF. The CDR3 DNA is TGTGCCAGCAGCCACGGGGGATTCAACACTGAAGCTTTCTTT.

The rearrangement links TRBV7-9 to TRBJ2-7; D perhaps matches TRBD1 (6 bases). Germline CDR1 and CDR2: SEHNR and FQNEAQ (reference sequence). The CDR3 covers 13 residues. The germline V and J ends were trimmed by 3 bases and 6 bases, with 12 bases remaining between them. The CDR3, as DNA: TGTGCCAGCAGCTTTGGACAGACCCGCGAGCAGTACTTC. It yields the protein CASSFGQTREQYF.

CDR3 in amino acids: CASRSGQGGYEQYF. The CDR3, as DNA: TGCGCCAGCAGATCCGGACAGGGCGGGTACGAGCAGTACTTC. The chain employs TRBV5-1 and TRBJ2-7; 8 bases agree with TRBD1. The ends lost 5 bases at V and 4 bases at J; junction bases unmatched: 8. Germline CDR1 and CDR2: SGHRS and YFSETQ. The CDR3 runs 14 residues. The full variable domain, its missing parts supplied by reference TRBV5-1 and TRBJ2-7, is KAGVTQTPRYLIKTRGQQVTLSCSPISGHRSVSWYQQTPGQGLQFLFEYFSETQRNKGNFPGRFSGRQFSNSRSEMNVSTLELGDSALYLCASRSGQGGYEQYFGPGTRLTVT.

The rearrangement links TRBV7-3 to TRBJ1-2; D gene ambiguous. CDR3 size: 15 residues. Trimming removed 4 bases from V and 8 bases from J, with 20 bases in between. Germline-derived CDR1 and CDR2 are SGHTA and FQGTGA. The CDR3 sequence: CASSSLNAGYEGYTF. CDR3 nucleotides: TGTGCCAGCAGCTCCCTAAATGCGGGTTATGAGGGCTACACCTTC.

Here the CDR3 DNA reads TGTGCCAGCTCGTATGGACAGGGGGCAGGGGAGACCCAGTACTTC. Translating it yields CASSYGQGAGETQYF. The chain carries TRBV18 and TRBJ2-5, with 11 bases that match TRBD1. The CDR3 totals 15 residues. Per germline, CDR1 KGHSH and CDR2 LQKENI. Trimming removed 6 bases from V and 5 bases from J; junction bases left unmatched: 8.

The V and J genes are TRBV7-9 and TRBJ2-2; no definite D call. Trimming removed 3 bases at V and 8 bases at J, with 4 bases between. CDR3 length: 11 amino acids. CDR1 is SEHNR, CDR2 FQNEAQ, per germline (reference sequence). CDR3 sequence: CASSFMGELFF. Here the CDR3 DNA reads TGTGCCAGCAGCTTTATGGGGGAGCTGTTTTTT.

This clone was found once. This chain links TRBV7-9 with TRBJ1-4; weak D call: TRBD1 (6 bases). Germline V lookup: CDR1 SEHNR, CDR2 FQNEAQ (reference sequence). The CDR3 runs 15 residues. Trimming removed 5 bases at V and 7 bases at J, with 17 bases between. The CDR3 DNA sequence: TGTGCCAGCAGCACCTCTGGGCGAGGGGGTGAAAAACTGTTTTTT. As protein: CASSTSGRGGEKLFF.

V and J are TRBV5-1 and TRBJ2-7, with D maybe TRBD1 (6 bases). This CDR3 has 13 residues. Germline lookup yields CDR1 SGHRS and CDR2 YFSETQ. Deletions cut 4 bases from V and 6 bases from J, with 14 bases between. The CDR3 region has the DNA TGCGCCAGCAGCCCTGGGACAAGTCCCGAGCAGTACTTC. Protein sequence: CASSPGTSPEQYF.

This chain connects TRBV28 to TRBJ2-7; D perhaps matches TRBD1 (6 bases). The CDR3 length is 14 residues. Germline CDR1 reads MDHEN; CDR2 reads SYDVKM. Trimming removed 2 bases from V and 3 bases from J, with 11 bases in between. CDR3 nucleotide sequence: TGTGCCAGCAGTTTAGCAGGGGAAATCTACGAGCAGTACTTC. It is translated as CASSLAGEIYEQYF.

The chain uses TRBV18 and TRBJ1-5, with a tentative D call TRBD1 (5 bases). V lost 1 base and J lost 1, with 5 bases in between. The germline gives CDR1 KGHSH, CDR2 LQKENI. This CDR3 comprises 14 residues. CDR3 DNA sequence: TGTGCCAGCTCACCACAGGGGAGCAATCAGCCCCAGCATTTT. Translation: CASSPQGSNQPQHF.

For this clone: One end of the junction does not line up with germline, which may come from a read error. This chain links TRBV6-4 with TRBJ1-5; TRBD1 might be the D (6 bases). The CDR3 extends over 16 amino acids. The germline CDR1 and CDR2 sequences are MRHNA and SNTAGT. The DNA of the CDR3 is TGTGCCAGCAGGGACTACAGGGTCAGGGGCAATCAGCCCCAGCATTTT. Protein product: CASRDYRVRGNQPQHF.

This sequence joins TRBV6-1 and TRBJ1-4; D may be TRBD1 (5 bases). Trimming shortened V by 5 bases and J by 3 bases, and 10 bases separated the two germline ends. CDR3 length equals 14 residues. CDR1 is MNHNS, CDR2 SASEGT, per germline. The DNA for the CDR3 is TGTGCCAGCAGTCAGGGTATAGCTAATGAAAAACTGTTTTTT. Encoded protein: CASSQGIANEKLFF.

This clone has a single count. The CDR3 loop is CASSLNRDHEQYF. The CDR3 nucleotides read TGTGCCAGCAGCTTAAACAGGGACCACGAGCAGTACTTC. The chain is built from TRBV7-2 and TRBJ2-7; weak D call: TRBD1 (6 bases). Germline CDR1 and CDR2: SGHTA and FQGNSA. V was cut by 2 bases and J by 5 bases, with 10 bases left in between. This CDR3 is 13 amino acids long.

The V call is TRBV7-9, the J call TRBJ2-2; a weak D match, TRBD2 (5 bases). The CDR3 loop spans 16 amino acids. CDR1 SEHNR and CDR2 FQNEAQ come from the germline V gene (reference sequence). V was pared by 3 bases and J by 3 bases, with 14 bases between. CDR3 sequence: CASSFPGIRDTGELFF. The CDR3 DNA follows: TGTGCCAGCAGCTTCCCCGGGATAAGGGACACCGGGGAGCTGTTTTTT.

This clone ranks as medium-sized. The V and J genes are TRBV10-3 and TRBJ1-2, with 9 bases identical to TRBD1. CDR3 length: 12 residues. V was pared by 6 bases and J by 8 bases, with 4 bases of the junction left unmatched. The germline V gene encodes CDR1 ENHRY and CDR2 SYGVKD. CDR3 in amino acids: CAISRGTGGYTF. The DNA of the CDR3 is TGTGCCATCAGCCGAGGGACAGGGGGCTACACCTTC.

The chain has TRBV5-1 and TRBJ2-2, with TRBD2 identical over 11 bases. The CDR3 has 17 residues. Germline trimming cut 2 bases from V and 4 bases from J; bases unmatched to any gene: 7. Per the germline V gene, CDR1 is SGHRS and CDR2 is YFSETQ. The CDR3 sequence: CASSFSLAGAGTGELFF. CDR3 nucleotide sequence: TGCGCCAGCAGCTTCTCACTAGCGGGAGCAGGCACCGGGGAGCTGTTTTTT. The variable domain in full, with the rest retrieved from reference TRBV5-1 and TRBJ2-2, is KAGVTQTPRYLIKTRGQQVTLSCSPISGHRSVSWYQQTPGQGLQFLFEYFSETQRNKGNFPGRFSGRQFSNSRSEMNVSTLELGDSALYLCASSFSLAGAGTGELFFGEGSRLTVL.